Detailed here is one TCR beta chain. The same CDR3 is also encoded by other DNA sequences in this sample. Clones were sequenced by immunoSEQ multiplex PCR, and TCRdb holds only the in-frame ones, with some missing. The sample has about 710,000 clones; over 75% are singletons. The sample comes from a study of shared T cell receptors in the human thymus. The germline V gene has CDR1 LGHNA and CDR2 YSLEER. The CDR3 loop spans 15 amino acids. Trimming pared 0 bases from V and 1 base from J, leaving 7 bases between. These same data were also listed under a study on human thymus T cells. From that paper: The thymus was resected at corrective cardiac surgery.

V gene TRBV4-3 combines with J gene TRBJ1-3, with D perhaps TRBD1 (6 bases). Sequencing was carried out using thymocytes. The clonotype comes from a boy under two years old with a congenital heart defect. The CDR3 DNA reads as TGCGCCAGCAGCCAAGAGGGGACATCTGGAAACACCATATATTTT. Translated: CASSQEGTSGNTIYF.